The 12 T cell receptor beta chains listed next were all sequenced from one sample in a study of T cells in Graves' hyperthyroidism and ophthalmopathy. Authors of the study amplified TCR beta CDR3 regions from RNA transcripts. Primed by the HTBI set, a first-round RT-PCR was run on the TCR CDR3. TCRdb called the multiplex PCR reads again in MiXCR, with one record for every CDR3 protein. The data show some 400,000 distinct CDR3 sequences, roughly 19% seen once. Sequencing was done on a sample of blood. The source is a woman in her late teens or twenties with Graves' hyperthyroidism.

CDR3 residues: CSVISGAGGYTF. CDR3 nucleotide sequence: TGCAGCGTTATATCGGGAGCGGGGGGCTACACCTTC. The V call is TRBV29-1, the J call TRBJ1-2; D is ambiguous. Trimming stripped 5 bases from V and 8 bases from J, with 15 bases between. This CDR3 has 12 residues. CDR1 and CDR2 (germline): SQVTM, ANQGSEA.

The genes are TRBV29-1 and TRBJ2-5; D is unresolved. Trimming removed 0 bases at V and 4 bases at J, with 12 bases between. The CDR3 has 14 amino acids. Germline values: CDR1 SQVTM, CDR2 ANQGSEA. CDR3 residues: CSVEESESGETQYF. The CDR3 DNA is TGCAGCGTTGAAGAGTCTGAGTCCGGAGAGACCCAGTACTTC.

V is TRBV18 and J is TRBJ2-5, with TRBD2 matching over 7 bases. Germline V gene lookup returns CDR1 KGHSH and CDR2 LQKENI. Losses at the gene ends were 1 base for V and 2 bases for J; bases not matched to a gene: 7. This CDR3 spans 16 amino acids. CDR3 sequence: CASSPRTGGRQETQYF. For the CDR3, the DNA is TGTGCCAGCTCACCACGAACGGGGGGTAGACAAGAGACCCAGTACTTC.

In its sample, this clonotype was seen many times. The chain uses TRBV7-8 and TRBJ1-3, with TRBD1 as a possible D gene (6 bases). V was trimmed by 6 bases and J by 0 bases, leaving 15 bases between them. CDR3 length equals 16 residues. The V gene's germline CDR1 is SGHVS and CDR2 FQNEAQ. This CDR3 is CASRPQGLSSGNTIYF. The DNA of the CDR3 is TGTGCCAGCAGACCTCAGGGGTTATCCTCTGGAAACACCATATATTTT. Filled out from reference TRBV7-8 and TRBJ1-3, the complete variable domain reads GAGVSQSPRYKVAKRGQDVALRCDPISGHVSLFWYQQALGQGPEFLTYFQNEAQLDKSGLPSDRFFAERPEGSVSTLKIQRTQQEDSAVYLCASRPQGLSSGNTIYFGEGSWLTVV.

This clonotype has at least ten counts. The chain carries TRBV28 and TRBJ1-5; TRBD1 might be the D (6 bases). The CDR3 is 14 amino acids. The ends were cut back, 5 bases at V and 2 bases at J, with 10 bases in the middle. Germline assignment: CDR1 MDHEN and CDR2 SYDVKM. CDR3 DNA sequence: TGTGCCAGCAGTGTTAACAGGGGCAATCAGCCCCAGCATTTT. Protein sequence: CASSVNRGNQPQHF.

This clonotype was seen at least ten times. The chain combines TRBV7-3 with TRBJ1-2; 11 nucleotides line up with TRBD1. V lost 5 bases and J lost 7; bases outside the gene matches: 6. The CDR3 has 14 amino acids. Germline V lookup: CDR1 SGHTA, CDR2 FQGTGA. The CDR3 sequence: CASSQDGTGGGYTF. The CDR3 DNA is TGTGCCAGCAGCCAGGACGGGACAGGGGGTGGCTACACCTTC.

This chain joins TRBV24-1 and TRBJ1-2; a weak D match, TRBD1 (5 bases). The CDR3 extends over 16 amino acids. V was trimmed by 3 bases and J by 2 bases, leaving 15 bases between them. The germline CDR1 and CDR2 sequences are KGHDR and SFDVKD. CDR3 protein: CATSDPTGRGNYGYTF. The CDR3 DNA reads as TGTGCCACCAGTGATCCCACGGGACGAGGAAACTATGGCTACACCTTC.

The V call is TRBV20-1, the J call TRBJ1-2; D is possibly TRBD1 (5 bases). The CDR3 length is 12 residues. Per germline, CDR1 DFQATT and CDR2 SNEGSKA (reference sequence). Trimming removed 6 bases at V and 8 bases at J, with 16 bases between. The CDR3 nucleotides are TGCAGTGCCCCTAGGGGAGGTTTAGGCTACACCTTC. This gives the protein CSAPRGGLGYTF.

Ten or more counts support this clonotype. This chain's CDR3 is CASSLASAAAKTQYF. The CDR3 DNA reads as TGTGCCAGCAGCTTAGCGAGCGCTGCGGCGAAGACCCAGTACTTC. The chain couples TRBV7-9 to TRBJ2-5, with unresolved D. The CDR3 is 15 residues long. Trimming took 0 bases from V and 6 from J, leaving 14 bases between them. The germline CDR1 and CDR2 sequences are SEHNR and FQNEAQ (reference sequence). The full variable domain, rest sourced from reference TRBV7-9 and TRBJ2-5, is DTGVSQNPRHKITKRGQNVTFRCDPISEHNRLYWYRQTLGQGPEFLTYFQNEAQLEKSRLLSDRFSAERPKGSFSTLEIQRTEQGDSAMYLCASSLASAAAKTQYFGPGTRLLVL.

The chain joins TRBV5-6 to TRBJ1-2, with 7 bases identical to TRBD1. There are 17 residues in the CDR3. Germline CDR1 SGHDT, CDR2 YYEEEE. J lost 1 base, V lost 1 base, and 10 bases had no gene match. The CDR3 DNA sequence: TGTGCCAGCAGCTTGCGGTTCGGGACAGCCTTTAACTATGGCTACACCTTC. Its translation: CASSLRFGTAFNYGYTF.

About this clonotype itself: This may be a read error, as it is one base from a much larger clone. This chain uses TRBV30 with TRBJ1-1; D might be TRBD1 (5 bases). Germline V gene data show CDR1 as GTSNPN and CDR2 as SVGIG (reference sequence). The CDR3 is 15 amino acids. The CDR3 loop is CAWTPWAGRGTEACF. CDR3 bases: TGTGCCTGGACCCCATGGGCGGGGCGGGGCACTGAAGCTTGCTTT.

This clonotype was observed many times. The V and J genes are TRBV24-1 and TRBJ1-5; D ambiguous. Trimming removed 8 bases from V and 6 bases from J, with 4 bases in between. The germline V gene has CDR1 KGHDR and CDR2 SFDVKD. The CDR3 contains 10 residues. Written as DNA, the CDR3 is TGTGCCACCAAGGTTCAGCCCCAGCATTTT. Amino acid sequence: CATKVQPQHF.